This TCR beta chain derives from a study of T cell repertoires in cytomegalovirus infection. Study information: In the study, CMV epitopes included recently identified HLA-C-restricted and well-studied HLA-B-restricted ones. Based on public TCR beta signatures, there were indications of CMV infection and of a matching HLA type.

The CDR3 has 20 amino acids. The trim removed 6 bases at V and 0 bases at J, leaving 20 bases unmatched. The V gene's germline CDR1 is MNHNY and CDR2 SVGAGI (reference sequence). One entry per CDR3 protein, called by TCRdb with MiXCR from the reads. This table holds just under 500,000 distinct CDR3 sequences, 30% to 40% found once. As concerns this clonotype: Its antigen is currently unknown.

The rearrangement links TRBV6-6 to TRBJ2-1; 7 bases are a match to TRBD2. The sequencing here drew on cultured PBMCs, taken from culture after CMV antigen stimulation. This clonotype was sampled from a human donor in good health (CMV status not recorded). Some clones in this sample may be carry-over from other donors' samples. The CDR3: CASSQPNLAQRGSSYNEQFF. The CDR3 DNA is TGTGCCAGCAGCCAACCTAATTTGGCCCAGCGGGGTAGCTCCTACAATGAGCAGTTCTTC.